This TCR beta chain was captured by sequencing in a study of T cell responses to AZD1222 COVID-19 vaccine. With V trimmed by 0 bases and J by 3 bases, 6 bases remained unmatched. The length of the CDR3 is 16 residues. From germline, CDR1 is KGHSH and CDR2 LQKENI. Clones were sequenced by immunoSEQ multiplex PCR, and TCRdb holds only the in-frame ones, with some missing. Of fewer than 120,000 clones detected, less than 95% appear once; the ten largest clones hold around 7.8%. The TCR comes from an adult in good health. Sequencing was performed on peripheral blood, taken on day 0 of AZD1222 vaccination. V and J are TRBV18 and TRBJ1-2, with TRBD1 matching over 8 bases. The CDR3 reads CASSPPDRGLDYGYTF. CDR3 nucleotides: TGTGCCAGCTCACCACCAGACAGGGGCCTTGACTATGGCTACACCTTC.